This T cell receptor (beta chain) was captured in a study of shared clonotypes between healthy human individuals. Study background: Donors had three CD4 naive, three CD4 memory, two CD8 naive and one CD8 memory plate apiece.

Naive CD8 populations comprised CD45RO-negative cells positively selected for CCR7, excluding terminally differentiated effector memory CD45RA+ cells. Method: immunoSEQ multiplex PCR; TCRdb's copy keeps in-frame clones and lacks some. This table has over 750,000 clones, roughly 96% appearing once. V gave up 3 bases and J gave up 0 bases, with 12 bases separating them. Germline lookup yields CDR1 SQVTM and CDR2 ANQGSEA. CDR3 size: 15 residues. The receptor was derived from a man aged 25-45 years in good health. What was sequenced was naive CD8+ T cells sorted from blood. The chain employs TRBV29-1 and TRBJ2-1, with D perhaps TRBD2 (5 bases). CDR3 sequence: CSVDSGRDSYNEQFF. Written as DNA, the CDR3 is TGCAGCGTTGATTCCGGCCGGGACTCCTACAATGAGCAGTTCTTC.